The entry that follows covers one TCR beta chain sequence. What it recognizes is unknown. These data originate in a study of T-cell memory formation after mild COVID-19. Study-wide background: Among the donors, TCR clusters were largely specific to each donor.

Whole-study results and caveats: CD4+ bias marked clones expanding day 15 to 37, unlike balanced contracting clones.

Employing constant-segment primers, 5'RACE generated TCR alpha and TCR beta cDNA libraries bearing sample barcodes and UMIs. TCRdb re-analysed the 5' RACE reads in MiXCR, keeping a single row per CDR3 protein. Found here are about 470,000 distinct CDR3 sequences, 20% to 25% of them singletons; the top ten hold under 15%. Trimming removed 0 bases at V and 0 bases at J, with 12 bases between. The CDR3 covers 16 residues. From germline, CDR1 is MNHEY and CDR2 SVGEGT. The specimen sequenced was PBMCs or a T cell subset sorted from them (not recorded which). This chain joins TRBV6-2 or TRBV6-3 and TRBJ2-7; a weak D match, TRBD1 (5 bases). The sequence came from an adult woman who had mild COVID-19 (a few samples of this study predate the infection). Cell type and time point are not known. This chain's CDR3 is CASSYSQTEYSYEQYF. For the CDR3, the DNA is TGTGCCAGCAGTTACTCCCAGACAGAATACTCCTACGAGCAGTACTTC.